A selection of T cell receptor beta chains follows, all from one sample in a study of T cells in narcolepsy. The assay was immunoSEQ multiplex PCR, and TCRdb's table has in-frame clones only and misses some. The table shows tens of thousands of clones, with around three quarters occurring only once. The sample was CD45RA- memory CD4+ T cells from PBMCs. All receptors derive from a human donor with narcolepsy. The CDR3 runs from the conserved cysteine through the conserved F or W. The D gene is left open where the match is weak. For some rows the clone size is stated as once, few or many, or as a class when expanded; others skip it.

clone size	D gene	V gene	J gene	CDR3 DNA	CDR3 protein
.	TRBD2	TRBV27	TRBJ2-3	TGTGCCAGCAGTTTAGCGGGGGTCCTTTTCACAGATACGCAGTATTTT	CASSLAGVLFTDTQYF
.	.	TRBV27	TRBJ2-6	TGTGCCAGCAGTTTGGAGAGGAGACGCTCTGGGGCCAACGTCCTGACTTTC	CASSLERRRSGANVLTF
few	TRBD1	TRBV14	TRBJ2-1	TGTGCCAGCAGCCAAGATCGGGTAGCGGCTTCGGACAGGGATGAGCAGTTCTTC	CASSQDRVAASDRDEQFF
once	.	TRBV5-6	TRBJ2-7	TGTGCCAGCAGCTTGGTGTCGGCAGGGGGGTACGAGCAGTACTTC	CASSLVSAGGYEQYF
.	.	TRBV5-1	TRBJ2-7	TGCGCCAGCAGCTTGGAGGCGAGAAGGAGATCCTACGAGCAGTACTTC	CASSLEARRRSYEQYF
.	TRBD2	TRBV4-1	TRBJ2-3	TGCGCCAGCAGCCAAGTATTAGCGGGGGGCCAGACGCAGTATTTT	CASSQVLAGGQTQYF
.	TRBD1	TRBV27	TRBJ1-2	TGTGCCAGCAGTATCTTCGGGACAGACCTTGGCTACACCTTC	CASSIFGTDLGYTF
.	.	TRBV25-1	TRBJ1-4	TGTGCCAGCAGTGAATATACAGGGAGTGAAAAACTGTTTTTT	CASSEYTGSEKLFF
.	.	TRBV7-9	TRBJ1-1	TGTGCCATAGGGACCTACAGGGAGAGCACTGAAGCTTTCTTT	CAIGTYRESTEAFF
.	.	TRBV30	TRBJ1-3	TGTGCCTGGAGTCCTCCTGGGGGGACCTCTGGAAACACCATATATTTT	CAWSPPGGTSGNTIYF
.	TRBD2	TRBV6-5	TRBJ2-7	TGTGCCAGCAGTTATTCCAGGACTAGCGGGTTGCAGTACTTC	CASSYSRTSGLQYF
.	.	TRBV4-2	TRBJ1-2	TGTGCCAGCAGCCAAGATGGATTCCGGGGAAACTATGGCTACACCTTC	CASSQDGFRGNYGYTF
.	TRBD1	TRBV5-6	TRBJ2-7	TGTGCCAGCAGCCTTGTCGGACAGGCGTCCTACGAGCAGTACTTC	CASSLVGQASYEQYF
.	.	TRBV6-6	TRBJ1-4	TGTGCCAGCAGTTATGCCAGGGAGGGTGAAAAACTGTTTTTT	CASSYAREGEKLFF
.	.	TRBV7-3	TRBJ2-3	TGTGCCAGCAGCTTAGGGGGGGCCTTAAATACGCAGTATTTT	CASSLGGALNTQYF
.	.	TRBV15	TRBJ1-1	TGTGCCACCAGCAGAGATTACCGGGGTACTGAAGCTTTCTTT	CATSRDYRGTEAFF
.	.	TRBV6-6	TRBJ2-7	TGTGCCAGCAGGGTCGGAGGAGCCTACGAGCAGTACTTC	CASRVGGAYEQYF
.	.	TRBV5-1	TRBJ2-1	TGCGCCAGCAGGGACCTATCTAACTACAATGAGCAGTTCTTC	CASRDLSNYNEQFF
.	.	TRBV29-1	TRBJ1-1	TGCAGCGTTGCTGACAGACGGAACACTGAAGCTTTCTTT	CSVADRRNTEAFF
.	.	TRBV19	TRBJ2-3	TGTGCCAGTAGTATTAAGGGAACTAGCACAGATACGCAGTATTTT	CASSIKGTSTDTQYF
.	TRBD2	TRBV6-6	TRBJ2-5	TGTGCCAGCAGTTGGACTAGCGGGAACCAAGAGACCCAGTACTTC	CASSWTSGNQETQYF
.	TRBD2	TRBV6-1	TRBJ2-7	TGTGCCAGCAGTCACAGGACTAGCGGTCGCTACGAGCAGTACTTC	CASSHRTSGRYEQYF
once	.	TRBV15	TRBJ2-7	TGTGCCACCAACCCGGGGTGGGGTGGATACGAGCAGTACTTC	CATNPGWGGYEQYF
.	.	TRBV6-5	TRBJ2-5	TGTGCCAGCAGTCGCGACCAGGAAGGCCAAGAGACCCAGTACTTC	CASSRDQEGQETQYF
.	TRBD1	TRBV19	TRBJ1-4	TGTGCCACCAAAGACAGGGGGCAGCCTAATGAAAAACTGTTTTTT	CATKDRGQPNEKLFF
.	TRBD2	TRBV7-9	TRBJ2-3	TGTGCCAGCAGCGCCCGACTAGCGGGGGACACAGATACGCAGTATTTT	CASSARLAGDTDTQYF
.	.	TRBV30	TRBJ1-1	TGTGCCTGGAGTGTAGGGGCAACCGAAGCTTTCTTT	CAWSVGATEAFF
once	TRBD2	TRBV5-1	TRBJ2-3	TGCGCCAGCAGTATGACTAGCGGGGGTGGTACAGATACGCAGTATTTT	CASSMTSGGGTDTQYF
.	TRBD1	TRBV7-9	TRBJ1-2	TGTGCCAGCAGTATAGACAGGGGCCTTCGAGGCTACACCTTC	CASSIDRGLRGYTF
few	.	TRBV5-4	TRBJ2-5	TGTGCCAGCAGCTTGGATGGGCCCCAAGAGACCCAGTACTTC	CASSLDGPQETQYF
.	TRBD1	TRBV5-6	TRBJ2-5	TGTGCCAGCAGCTCGCACAGGGGAGAGACCCAGTACTTC	CASSSHRGETQYF
.	TRBD2	TRBV7-8	TRBJ2-4	TGTGCCAGCAGCGAGACGGGCGGGGGAGCGGCCAAAAACATTCAGTACTTC	CASSETGGGAAKNIQYF
.	.	TRBV6-4	TRBJ1-2	TGTGCCAGCAGTGACTTTTTAGGGCAGTCTCAATACTATGGCTACACCTTC	CASSDFLGQSQYYGYTF
.	.	TRBV5-6	TRBJ2-1	TGTGCCAGCAGCTTCCTAGCGACCACTGAGCAGTTCTTC	CASSFLATTEQFF
once	.	TRBV5-4	TRBJ1-2	TGTGCCAGCAGCCCAACAGCTTACGCAAACTATGGCTACACCTTC	CASSPTAYANYGYTF
.	TRBD2	TRBV4-1	TRBJ2-5	TGCGCCAGCAGCCTCGGGACTAGCCATGTGGGGGAGACCCAGTACTTC	CASSLGTSHVGETQYF
few	TRBD2	TRBV9	TRBJ2-3	TGTGCCAGCAGCGCCCGACGGCGGGGGGGCGGGGATACGCAGTATTTT	CASSARRRGGGDTQYF
.	TRBD2	TRBV11-3	TRBJ2-3	TGTGCCAGCAGCTTAGGGCCGGTAGCGGGGGTGCATGATACGCAGTATTTT	CASSLGPVAGVHDTQYF
few	TRBD1	TRBV9	TRBJ1-3	TGTGCCAGCAGCATACAAGGGACAGATCTTGGAAACACCATATATTTT	CASSIQGTDLGNTIYF
.	.	TRBV16	TRBJ2-7	TGTGCCAGCAGCCAATCTAAACGCGAGCAGTACTTC	CASSQSKREQYF
.	.	TRBV6-4	TRBJ2-7	TGTGCCATCCCCCGGCGGAGCTCCTACGAGCAGTACTTC	CAIPRRSSYEQYF
.	.	TRBV11-2	TRBJ1-2	TGTGCCAGCATTCGCTCGGGCAGGGATCAGGGCTACACCTTC	CASIRSGRDQGYTF
.	.	TRBV5-4	TRBJ1-6	TGTGCCAGCCATGACGGAGCCTATAATTCACCCCTCCACTTT	CASHDGAYNSPLHF
.	TRBD1	TRBV11-3	TRBJ1-6	TGTGCCAGCAGTACCTATCCCGGGACAGGGGGCCTTAATTCACCCCTCCACTTT	CASSTYPGTGGLNSPLHF
few	.	TRBV20-1	TRBJ2-1	TGCAGTGCTAGAGAGTCGGCAGTAGGGATCTTC	CSARESAVGIF
.	.	TRBV4-2	TRBJ2-3	TGTGCCAGCAGCCAAGATGAAGGGGCGGGAGATACGCAGTATTTT	CASSQDEGAGDTQYF
.	.	TRBV9	TRBJ2-5	TGTGCCAGCAGCGTAGATGCGCTTCCCCGAGAGACCCAGTACTTC	CASSVDALPRETQYF
.	.	TRBV11-3	TRBJ2-2	TGTGCCAGCAGCTTAGATGACAGGAACACCGGGGAGCTGTTTTTT	CASSLDDRNTGELFF
.	TRBD1	TRBV6-5	TRBJ2-3	TGTGCCAGCAGTTATTATGGGACAGGAGGTAGGAGTACGCAGTATTTT	CASSYYGTGGRSTQYF
.	.	TRBV10-3	TRBJ1-2	TGTGCCATCAAAACGCAGGGGCTAGGCGTTGGCTACACCTTC	CAIKTQGLGVGYTF
.	TRBD2	TRBV2	TRBJ2-4	TGTGCCAGCAGTGAAGGGGGACTACTAGTTAGGAGAGGAAACATTCAGTACTTC	CASSEGGLLVRRGNIQYF
.	.	TRBV7-9	TRBJ1-5	TGTGCCAGCAGCTTATCGTCAGACAATCAGCCCCAGCATTTT	CASSLSSDNQPQHF
.	TRBD1	TRBV12-5	TRBJ2-1	TGTGCTAGTGGTTTGGCCCGGACAGGGGCAAATGAGCAGTTCTTC	CASGLARTGANEQFF
few	.	TRBV6-1	TRBJ2-7	TGTGCCAGCAGAGGGACCCTCGGCTCCTACGAGCAGTACTTC	CASRGTLGSYEQYF
few	.	TRBV7-2	TRBJ1-6	TGTGCCAGCAGCTTTTTGGGGCGGTTTGTGCGTTCACCCCTCCACTTT	CASSFLGRFVRSPLHF
.	.	TRBV11-2	TRBJ1-3	TGTGCCAGCAGCTTAGAATCTGGGTCCACAAACACCATATATTTT	CASSLESGSTNTIYF
once	.	TRBV6-5	TRBJ2-7	TGTGCCAGCAGTTCTGGGCGTGGAGGGTTCTACGAGCAGTACTTC	CASSSGRGGFYEQYF
.	.	TRBV12-5	TRBJ1-1	TGTGCTAGTGGACCGCCCCAATTTGAGGGGAACACTGAAGCTTTCTTT	CASGPPQFEGNTEAFF
.	.	TRBV10-3	TRBJ1-5	TGTGCCATCACCCTGGAACAGGGTCAGCCCCAGCATTTT	CAITLEQGQPQHF
few	.	TRBV2	TRBJ2-7	TGTGCCAGCAGTGAAAACGGACCCTACGAGCAGTACTTC	CASSENGPYEQYF